This T cell receptor (beta chain) was recovered during a study of OX40 agonist ivuxolimab in advanced cancers. Turning to the study itself: Checkpoint inhibitors had been given previously to approximately 40% of patients.

Comments on this clone: Its target is not known.

Here immunoSEQ multiplex PCR was the method, and the copy in TCRdb shows in-frame clones only, minus some. The data show fewer than 80,000 clones, with around 83% seen just once and approximately 1.3% held by the top ten. The study's findings and limits: Circulating CD4+ and CD8+ T cells showed clonal expansion by week 6 at 0.1 to 3.0 mg/kg.

The clonotype originates from an adult with an advanced solid tumor such as melanoma, head and neck, liver or kidney cancer. This material consisted of CD4+ or CD8+ T cells sorted from blood, taken in a trial of the OX40 agonist ivuxolimab.

In DNA, the CDR3 is TGTGCCAGCAGTTACGTTGGACAGCCCCAGCATTTT. It is translated as CASSYVGQPQHF. The rearrangement links TRBV6-6 to TRBJ1-5; D is uncertain. CDR3 length: 12 residues. From germline, CDR1 is MNHNY and CDR2 SVGAGI (reference sequence). V was clipped by 2 bases and J by 7 bases, with 6 bases between them.